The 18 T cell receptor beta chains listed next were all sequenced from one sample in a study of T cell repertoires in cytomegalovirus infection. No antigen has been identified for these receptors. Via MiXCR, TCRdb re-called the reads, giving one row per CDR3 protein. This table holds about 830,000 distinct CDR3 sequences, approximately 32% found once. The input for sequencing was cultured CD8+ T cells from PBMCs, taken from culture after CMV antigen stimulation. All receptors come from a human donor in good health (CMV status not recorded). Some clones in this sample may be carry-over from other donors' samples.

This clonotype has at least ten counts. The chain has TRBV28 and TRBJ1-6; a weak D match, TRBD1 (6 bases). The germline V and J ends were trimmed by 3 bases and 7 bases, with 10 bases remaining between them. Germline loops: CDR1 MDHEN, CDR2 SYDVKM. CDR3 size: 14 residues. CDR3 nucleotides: TGTGCCAGCAGTTTCTACAGGGTCAATTCACCCCTCCACTTT. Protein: CASSFYRVNSPLHF.

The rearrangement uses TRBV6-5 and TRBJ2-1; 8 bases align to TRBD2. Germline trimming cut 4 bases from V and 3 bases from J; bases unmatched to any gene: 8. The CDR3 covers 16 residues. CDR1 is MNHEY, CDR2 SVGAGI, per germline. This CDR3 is CASSFGGGIFYNEQFF. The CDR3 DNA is TGTGCCAGCAGTTTCGGGGGGGGTATTTTCTACAATGAGCAGTTCTTC.

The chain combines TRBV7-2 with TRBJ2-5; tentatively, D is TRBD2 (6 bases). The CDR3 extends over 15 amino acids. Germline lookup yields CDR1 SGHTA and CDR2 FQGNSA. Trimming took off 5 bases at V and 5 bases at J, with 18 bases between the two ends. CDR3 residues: CASSQGQRVEETQYF. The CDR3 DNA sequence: TGTGCCAGCAGCCAAGGTCAGCGGGTGGAGGAGACCCAGTACTTC.

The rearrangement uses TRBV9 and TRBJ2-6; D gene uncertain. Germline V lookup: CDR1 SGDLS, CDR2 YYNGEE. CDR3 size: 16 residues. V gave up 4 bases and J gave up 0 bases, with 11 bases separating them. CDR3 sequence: CASSLSHLSGANVLTF. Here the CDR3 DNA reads TGTGCCAGCAGCTTGTCTCACCTCTCTGGGGCCAACGTCCTGACTTTC.

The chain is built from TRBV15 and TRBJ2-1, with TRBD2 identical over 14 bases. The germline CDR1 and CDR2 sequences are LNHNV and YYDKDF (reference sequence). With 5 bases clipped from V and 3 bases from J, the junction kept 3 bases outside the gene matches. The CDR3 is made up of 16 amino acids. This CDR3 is CATSGGLAGGYNEQFF. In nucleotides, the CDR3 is TGTGCCACCAGCGGTGGACTAGCGGGGGGCTACAATGAGCAGTTCTTC.

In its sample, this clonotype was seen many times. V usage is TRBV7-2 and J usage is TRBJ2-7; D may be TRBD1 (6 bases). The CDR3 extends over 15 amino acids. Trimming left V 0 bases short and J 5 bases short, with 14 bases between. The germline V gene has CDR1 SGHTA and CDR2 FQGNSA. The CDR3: CASSLAGQGWDEQYF. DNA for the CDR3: TGTGCCAGCAGCTTAGCGGGACAAGGTTGGGACGAGCAGTACTTC.

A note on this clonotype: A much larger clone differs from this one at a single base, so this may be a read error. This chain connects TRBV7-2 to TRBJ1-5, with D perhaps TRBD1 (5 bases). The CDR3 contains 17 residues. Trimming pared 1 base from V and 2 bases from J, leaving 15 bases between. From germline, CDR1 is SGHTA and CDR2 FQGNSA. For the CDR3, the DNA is TGTGCCAGCAGCTTAGGACAGAAACAACCTCGCAATCAGCCCCAGCATTTT. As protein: CASSLGQKQPRNQPQHF.

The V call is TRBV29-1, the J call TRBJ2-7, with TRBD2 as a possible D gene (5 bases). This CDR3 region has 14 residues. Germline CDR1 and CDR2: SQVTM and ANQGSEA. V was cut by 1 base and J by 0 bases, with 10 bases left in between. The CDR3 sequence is CSVEAEGSSYEQYF. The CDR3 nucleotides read TGCAGCGTTGAAGCAGAGGGAAGCTCCTACGAGCAGTACTTC.

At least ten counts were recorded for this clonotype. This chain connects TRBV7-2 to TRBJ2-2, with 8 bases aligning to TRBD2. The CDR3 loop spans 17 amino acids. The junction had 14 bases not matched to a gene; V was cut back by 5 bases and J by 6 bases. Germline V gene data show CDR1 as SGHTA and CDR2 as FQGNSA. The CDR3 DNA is TGTGCCAGCAGCCCCCGGGAGGGGGGCGCAACGTCCGGGGAGCTGTTTTTT. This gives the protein CASSPREGGATSGELFF.

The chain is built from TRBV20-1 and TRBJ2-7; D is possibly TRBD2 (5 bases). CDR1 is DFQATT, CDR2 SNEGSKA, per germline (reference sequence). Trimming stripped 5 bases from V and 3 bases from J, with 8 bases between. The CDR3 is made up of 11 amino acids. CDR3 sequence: CSAERDYEQYV. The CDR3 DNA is TGCAGTGCTGAACGGGACTACGAGCAGTACGTC.

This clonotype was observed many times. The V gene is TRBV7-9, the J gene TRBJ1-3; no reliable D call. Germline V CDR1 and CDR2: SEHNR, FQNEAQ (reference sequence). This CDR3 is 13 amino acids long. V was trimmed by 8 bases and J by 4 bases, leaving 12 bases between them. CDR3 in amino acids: CASVPNLGNTIYF. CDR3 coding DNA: TGTGCCAGCGTCCCTAACCTCGGAAACACCATATATTTT.

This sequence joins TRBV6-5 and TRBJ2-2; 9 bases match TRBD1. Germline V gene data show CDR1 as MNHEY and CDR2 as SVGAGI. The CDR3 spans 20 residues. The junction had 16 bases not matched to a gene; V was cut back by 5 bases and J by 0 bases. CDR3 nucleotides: TGTGCCAGCAGTCTTTATTTCAAGGCGGGACAGGGCGCGAACACCGGGGAGCTGTTTTTT. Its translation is CASSLYFKAGQGANTGELFF.

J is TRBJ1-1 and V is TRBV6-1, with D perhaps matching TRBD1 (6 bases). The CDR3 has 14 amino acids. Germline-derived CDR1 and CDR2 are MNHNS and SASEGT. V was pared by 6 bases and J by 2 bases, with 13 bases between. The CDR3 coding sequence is TGTGCCAGCAGAGCCGGGACAACTAACACTGAAGCTTTCTTT. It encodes CASRAGTTNTEAFF.

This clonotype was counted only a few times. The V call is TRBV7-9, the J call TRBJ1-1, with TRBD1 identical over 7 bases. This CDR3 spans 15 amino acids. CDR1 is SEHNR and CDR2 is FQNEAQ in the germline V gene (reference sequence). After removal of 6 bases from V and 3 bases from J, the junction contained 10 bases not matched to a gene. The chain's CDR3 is CASRDTRGPDTEAFF. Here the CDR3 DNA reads TGTGCCAGCAGAGATACGAGGGGGCCCGACACTGAAGCTTTCTTT.

The CDR3 coding sequence is TGTGCCAGTAGTATAGACAGCGCACCCTCCTACGAGCAGTACTTC. This translates into CASSIDSAPSYEQYF. The rearrangement links TRBV19 to TRBJ2-7; D unresolved. The CDR3 consists of 15 residues. The V gene lost 0 bases and the J gene lost 0 bases, with 9 bases spanning the gap. Germline CDR1 is LNHDA and CDR2 is SQIVND (reference sequence).

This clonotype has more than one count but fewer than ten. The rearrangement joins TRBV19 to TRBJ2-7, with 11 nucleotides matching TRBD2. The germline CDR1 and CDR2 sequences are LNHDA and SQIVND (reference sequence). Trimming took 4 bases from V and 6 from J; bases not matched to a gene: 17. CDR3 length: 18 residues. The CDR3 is CASSTLPRLAGSFGEQYV. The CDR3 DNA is TGTGCCAGTAGTACTCTCCCTAGACTAGCGGGGTCCTTCGGCGAGCAGTACGTC.

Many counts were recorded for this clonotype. The CDR3 reads CASSPPGGARSTF. CDR3 in DNA: TGTGCCAGCAGCCCCCCCGGTGGGGCACGCTCCACCTTC. The J gene is TRBJ1-2, the V gene TRBV7-2, with a possible D match to TRBD1 (5 bases). Trimming took off 5 bases at V and 13 bases at J, with 20 bases between the two ends. The CDR3 loop spans 13 amino acids. Looked up from germline, CDR1 is SGHTA and CDR2 is FQGNSA.

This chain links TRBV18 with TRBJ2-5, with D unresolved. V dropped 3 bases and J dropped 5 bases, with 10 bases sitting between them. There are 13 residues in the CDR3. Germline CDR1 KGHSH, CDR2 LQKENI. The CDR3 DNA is TGTGCCAGCTCACCCCCCCCCTGGGAGACCCAGTACTTC. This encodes CASSPPPWETQYF.